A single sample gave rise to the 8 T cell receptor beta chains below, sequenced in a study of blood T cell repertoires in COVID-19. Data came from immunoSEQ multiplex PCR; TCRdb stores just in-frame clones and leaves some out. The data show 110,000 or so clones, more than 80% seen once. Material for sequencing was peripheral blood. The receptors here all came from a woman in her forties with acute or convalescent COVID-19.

CDR3 nucleotide sequence: TGTGCCAGTAGACCGGGATACACAGATACGCAGTATTTT. Translation gives CASRPGYTDTQYF. This rearrangement joins TRBV19 to TRBJ2-3, with D maybe TRBD2 (5 bases). Trimming left V 6 bases short and J 2 bases short, with 9 bases between. Germline V gene sequence: CDR1 LNHDA, CDR2 SQIVND (reference sequence). The CDR3 runs 13 residues.

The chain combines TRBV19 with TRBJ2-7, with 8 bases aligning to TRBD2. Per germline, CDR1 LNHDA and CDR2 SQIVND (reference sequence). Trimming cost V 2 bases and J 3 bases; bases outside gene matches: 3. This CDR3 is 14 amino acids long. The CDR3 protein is CASSISSGGYEQYF. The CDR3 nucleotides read TGTGCCAGTAGTATATCCAGCGGGGGCTACGAGCAGTACTTC.

The CDR3 DNA is TGTGCCAGCAGCCTTGACAGCAACTATGGCTACACCTTC. It translates to CASSLDSNYGYTF. This chain links TRBV5-4 with TRBJ1-2; possible D gene TRBD1, 5 bases. Looked up from germline, CDR1 is SGHNT and CDR2 is YYREEE (reference sequence). CDR3 length equals 13 residues. The V gene lost 4 bases and the J gene lost 2 bases, with 9 bases spanning the gap.

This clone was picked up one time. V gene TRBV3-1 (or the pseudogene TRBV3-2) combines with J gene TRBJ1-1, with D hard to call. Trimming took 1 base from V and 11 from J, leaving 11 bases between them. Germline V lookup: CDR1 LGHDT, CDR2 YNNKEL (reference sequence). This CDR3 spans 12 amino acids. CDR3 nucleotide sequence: TGTGCCAGCAGCCAAGGGGAGGTGCGGGCTTTCTTT. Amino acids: CASSQGEVRAFF.

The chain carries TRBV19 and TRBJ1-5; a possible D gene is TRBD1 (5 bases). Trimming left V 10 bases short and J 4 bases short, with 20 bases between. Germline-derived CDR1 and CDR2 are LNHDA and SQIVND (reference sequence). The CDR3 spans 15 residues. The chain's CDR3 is CATLLNGGLNQPQHF. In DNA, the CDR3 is TGTGCCACCCTCCTCAATGGGGGGTTAAATCAGCCCCAGCATTTT.

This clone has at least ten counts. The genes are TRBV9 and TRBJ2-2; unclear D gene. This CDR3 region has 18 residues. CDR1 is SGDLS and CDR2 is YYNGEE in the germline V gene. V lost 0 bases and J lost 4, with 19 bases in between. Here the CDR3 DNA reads TGTGCCAGCAGCGTAGACCTAATTAGCCGGCCCCTCACCGGGGAGCTGTTTTTT. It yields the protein CASSVDLISRPLTGELFF. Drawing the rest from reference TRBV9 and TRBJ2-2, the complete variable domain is DSGVTQTPKHLITATGQRVTLRCSPRSGDLSVYWYQQSLDQGLQFLIQYYNGEERAKGNILERFSAQQFPDLHSELNLSSLELGDSALYFCASSVDLISRPLTGELFFGEGSRLTVL.

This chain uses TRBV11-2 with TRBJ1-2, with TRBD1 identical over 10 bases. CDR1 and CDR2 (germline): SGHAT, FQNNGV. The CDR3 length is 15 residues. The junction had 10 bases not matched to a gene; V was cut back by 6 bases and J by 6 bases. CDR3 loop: CASSFNPGQGNGYTF. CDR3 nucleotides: TGTGCCAGCAGTTTCAATCCGGGACAGGGGAATGGCTACACCTTC.

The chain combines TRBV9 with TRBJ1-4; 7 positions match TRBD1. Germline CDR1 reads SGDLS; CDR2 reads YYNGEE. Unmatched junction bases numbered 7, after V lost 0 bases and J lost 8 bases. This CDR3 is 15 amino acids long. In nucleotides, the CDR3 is TGTGCCAGCAGCGTAGATCTCGGACAGGAGGAAAAACTGTTTTTT. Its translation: CASSVDLGQEEKLFF.